A single T cell receptor beta chain is shown here with its context. This sample stems from a study of PD-L1 blockade in urothelial cancer. Germline V CDR1 and CDR2: SGHAT, FQNNGV. The CDR3 spans 14 residues. V was pared by 5 bases and J by 3 bases, with 6 bases of the junction left unmatched. Clones were read by immunoSEQ multiplex PCR, and TCRdb kept only the in-frame ones, dropping some. The sample has 71,000 or so clones, about 89% seen once. The origin of this receptor is a man between 60 and 70 years old with urothelial cancer. Material: PBMCs, obtained around atezolizumab (anti-PD-L1) treatment. J is TRBJ2-5 and V is TRBV11-2; 7 nucleotides agree with TRBD1. The CDR3 is CASSPGTVKETQYF. The CDR3 nucleotides read TGTGCCAGCAGCCCCGGGACAGTTAAAGAGACCCAGTACTTC.